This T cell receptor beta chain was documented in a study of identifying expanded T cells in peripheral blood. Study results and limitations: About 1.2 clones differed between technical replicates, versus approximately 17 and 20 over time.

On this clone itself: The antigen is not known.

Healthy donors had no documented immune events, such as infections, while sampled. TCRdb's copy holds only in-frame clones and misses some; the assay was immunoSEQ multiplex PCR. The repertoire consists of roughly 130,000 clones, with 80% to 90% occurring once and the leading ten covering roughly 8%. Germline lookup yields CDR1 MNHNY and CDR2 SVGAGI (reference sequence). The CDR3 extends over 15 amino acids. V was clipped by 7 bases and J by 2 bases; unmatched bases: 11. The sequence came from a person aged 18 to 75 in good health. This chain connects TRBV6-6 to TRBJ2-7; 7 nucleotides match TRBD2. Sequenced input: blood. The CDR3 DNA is TGTGCCAGCACCACGGGCGGGAGTTTTCCCTACGAGCAGTACTTC. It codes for CASTTGGSFPYEQYF.